A selection of T cell receptor beta chains follows, all from one sample in a study of OX40 agonist ivuxolimab in advanced cancers. TCRdb's table, derived via immunoSEQ multiplex PCR, lists solely in-frame clones and lacks some. The sample holds 82,000 or so clones; more than 80% are singletons and the top ten take less than 2.5%. Specimen: CD4+ or CD8+ T cells sorted from blood, collected in a trial of the OX40 agonist ivuxolimab. These receptors were taken from an adult with an advanced solid tumor such as melanoma, head and neck, liver or kidney cancer. Both conserved end residues are part of each CDR3. The order of the fields is CDR3 length, clone size, V gene, D gene, J gene, CDR3 protein, CDR3 DNA. D genes are given only for firm matches. Rows may omit the clone size; those that give it use once, few, many or a size class.

15	.	TRBV11-1	.	TRBJ2-7	CASSLGLTSSYEQYF	TGTGCCAGCAGCTTAGGGTTGACTAGCTCCTACGAGCAGTACTTC
16	.	TRBV5-1	.	TRBJ1-6	CASSFLGGVNNSPLHF	TGCGCCAGCAGTTTCCTTGGGGGCGTAAATAATTCACCCCTCCACTTT
11	.	TRBV5-1	.	TRBJ2-5	CASRGQETQYF	TGCGCCAGCAGGGGCCAAGAGACCCAGTACTTC
15	.	TRBV15	TRBD1	TRBJ2-5	CATSRDVAGGKTQYF	TGTGCCACCAGCAGAGATGTCGCAGGGGGAAAGACCCAGTACTTC
14	.	TRBV7-3	.	TRBJ2-5	CASSSDPGSGTQYF	TGTGCCAGCAGCTCCGATCCGGGCTCTGGGACCCAGTACTTC
14	.	TRBV7-3	.	TRBJ2-5	CASSSRGKRETQYF	TGTGCCAGCAGCTCGAGGGGCAAGAGAGAGACCCAGTACTTC
14	.	TRBV14	.	TRBJ2-3	CASNGGFSTDTQYF	TGTGCCAGCAATGGGGGGTTTAGCACAGATACGCAGTATTTT
13	.	TRBV6-6	.	TRBJ2-5	CASSPHGDETQYF	TGTGCCAGCTCACCCCACGGGGACGAGACCCAGTACTTC
16	.	TRBV6-5	.	TRBJ1-3	CASSYTGGNSGNTIYF	TGTGCCAGCAGTTACACGGGGGGAAACTCTGGAAACACCATATATTTT
17	.	TRBV19	.	TRBJ1-5	CASSIDRVVYSNQPQHF	TGTGCCAGTAGTATAGATCGGGTGGTCTATAGCAATCAGCCCCAGCATTTT
14	.	TRBV2	TRBD2	TRBJ2-5	CASSGLTSGETQYF	TGTGCCAGCAGTGGGCTGACTAGCGGGGAGACCCAGTACTTC
16	.	TRBV27	.	TRBJ2-2	CASSTQATRGTGELFF	TGTGCCAGCAGTACACAGGCCACCCGGGGCACCGGGGAGCTGTTTTTT
13	.	TRBV29-1	TRBD1	TRBJ1-4	CSVSQGGGEKLFF	TGCAGCGTTTCCCAGGGGGGTGGCGAAAAACTGTTTTTT
14	.	TRBV7-8	.	TRBJ1-2	CASTGGRGDYGYTF	TGTGCCAGTACGGGTGGGCGCGGTGACTATGGCTACACCTTC
13	.	TRBV7-2	.	TRBJ1-2	CASSFRGNYGYTF	TGTGCCAGCAGCTTCCGGGGGAACTATGGCTACACCTTC
18	.	TRBV9	TRBD1	TRBJ2-6	CASSLRTGRITGANVLTF	TGTGCCAGCAGCCTCAGGACAGGGAGGATCACTGGGGCCAACGTCCTGACTTTC
12	.	TRBV6-5	.	TRBJ1-2	CASIDTNYGYTF	TGTGCCAGCATAGATACTAACTATGGCTACACCTTC
15	once	TRBV9	TRBD2	TRBJ2-1	CASSVVSGGPPVQFF	TGTGCCAGCAGCGTAGTCAGCGGGGGGCCCCCAGTGCAGTTCTTC
17	.	TRBV7-8	.	TRBJ1-4	CASSPHQSTRNGEKLFF	TGTGCCAGCAGCCCTCACCAGTCGACCCGAAACGGTGAAAAACTGTTTTTT
14	.	TRBV28	TRBD1	TRBJ1-5	CASSQTGANQPQHF	TGTGCCAGCAGTCAGACAGGGGCGAATCAGCCCCAGCATTTT
15	.	TRBV10-3	TRBD1	TRBJ1-3	CAISIGTGAGNTIYF	TGTGCCATCAGTATTGGGACAGGGGCTGGAAACACCATATATTTT
14	.	TRBV5-1	.	TRBJ2-1	CASTGGPSGPEQFF	TGCGCCAGCACCGGGGGCCCTAGCGGACCTGAGCAGTTCTTC
15	.	TRBV18	.	TRBJ1-2	CASSANIQGRSGYTF	TGTGCCAGCTCAGCTAACATACAGGGTCGGAGTGGCTACACCTTC
13	.	TRBV28	TRBD2	TRBJ2-2	CASISGGFRELFF	TGTGCCAGTATTAGCGGGGGGTTCAGGGAGCTGTTTTTT
10	few	TRBV20-1	.	TRBJ1-1	CSARGAEAFF	TGCAGTGCTAGAGGAGCAGAAGCTTTCTTT
15	.	TRBV15	.	TRBJ2-7	CATSRDLRGDYEQYF	TGTGCCACCAGCAGAGATCTCCGGGGAGACTACGAGCAGTACTTC
17	.	TRBV19	TRBD2	TRBJ2-3	CASSISYGGWMTDTQYF	TGTGCCAGTAGTATATCCTACGGGGGGTGGATGACAGATACGCAGTATTTT